The sequence of this T cell receptor (beta chain) was determined in a study of OX40 agonist ivuxolimab in advanced cancers. At the level of the study: Partial responses, seen in three patients, involved one hepatocellular carcinoma and two cutaneous melanomas. Study observations and caveats: Antigen specificity was not determined for the expanded peripheral T cells.

With autoimmune disease history or systemic immunosuppression, patients were excluded. The repertoire was sequenced with immunoSEQ multiplex PCR; TCRdb's copy has only in-frame clones and lacks some. Counted here are tens of thousands of clones, roughly 86% occurring once; the ten biggest clones make up more than 25%. Comments on this clone: Its matching antigen is unknown.

The clonotype comes from an adult with an advanced solid tumor such as melanoma, head and neck, liver or kidney cancer. Sequenced material: CD4+ or CD8+ T cells sorted from blood, taken in a trial of the OX40 agonist ivuxolimab.

The CDR3 protein is CASSFSQTGNEKLFF. The CDR3 region has the DNA TGCGCCAGCAGCTTTTCCCAGACAGGGAATGAAAAACTGTTTTTT. The chain employs TRBV5-1 and TRBJ1-4; 7 nucleotides agree with TRBD1. V lost 2 bases and J lost 5; bases outside the gene matches: 6. The length of the CDR3 is 15 residues. Germline V gene data show CDR1 as SGHRS and CDR2 as YFSETQ. Together with reference TRBV5-1 and TRBJ1-4, the CDR3 gives the full variable domain: KAGVTQTPRYLIKTRGQQVTLSCSPISGHRSVSWYQQTPGQGLQFLFEYFSETQRNKGNFPGRFSGRQFSNSRSEMNVSTLELGDSALYLCASSFSQTGNEKLFFGSGTQLSVL.